Each of the 27 T cell receptor beta chains below was sequenced from the same sample in a study of shared T cell receptors in the human thymus. Assay: immunoSEQ multiplex PCR; the TCRdb copy retains only in-frame clones and omits some. The sample contains some 660,000 clones, 80% to 90% of which appear only once. This same sample was also taken into another study, of human thymus T cells.

Input material: thymocytes. All receptors derive from a boy less than two years old with a congenital heart defect.

The count of this clone is one. V and J are TRBV30 and TRBJ1-2; D is possibly TRBD1 (5 bases). With 5 bases removed from V and 7 bases from J, the gap between germline ends came to 23 bases. The germline V gene encodes CDR1 GTSNPN and CDR2 SVGIG (reference sequence). The CDR3 contains 15 residues. The CDR3 DNA is TGTGCCTGGCTCCCACCTCCGGGACCGCGGGGTGGCTACACCTTC. As protein: CAWLPPPGPRGGYTF.

This chain uses TRBV5-1 with TRBJ1-1, with D tentatively TRBD1 (6 bases). The CDR3 consists of 16 residues. V was shortened by 4 bases and J by 2 bases, with 18 bases between the two germline ends. Germline V lookup: CDR1 SGHRS, CDR2 YFSETQ. CDR3 DNA sequence: TGCGCCAGCAGCCGGACTGAGGGGGGGCGTAACACTGAAGCTTTCTTT. This codes for CASSRTEGGRNTEAFF.

V is TRBV5-1 and J is TRBJ1-6; possible D gene TRBD1, 5 bases. Germline CDR1 is SGHRS and CDR2 is YFSETQ. The length of the CDR3 is 14 residues. Between the trimmed V and J ends, which lost 2 bases and 10 bases, there was a span of 13 bases. The DNA for the CDR3 is TGCGCCAGCAGCTTCTCAGGGTTGAGATCACCCCTCCACTTT. Residues: CASSFSGLRSPLHF.

The chain joins TRBV28 to TRBJ2-2, with 8 bases fitting TRBD1. V trimming: 2 bases; J trimming: 1 base; junction bases outside the gene matches: 6. CDR3 size: 17 residues. In germline, CDR1 is MDHEN, CDR2 SYDVKM. The CDR3 is CASSLGFGTGNTGELFF. As DNA, the CDR3 is TGTGCCAGCAGTTTAGGGTTCGGGACAGGGAACACCGGGGAGCTGTTTTTT.

The chain recombines TRBV10-1 with TRBJ1-2, with D perhaps matching TRBD1 (6 bases). V lost 5 bases and J 7 bases, leaving 20 bases between the germline ends. Per germline, CDR1 WNHNN and CDR2 SYGVQD (reference sequence). The CDR3 is made up of 15 amino acids. This CDR3 reads CASSSSLQGRSGYTF. The CDR3 coding sequence is TGCGCCAGCAGTTCGTCCCTACAGGGAAGGAGTGGCTACACCTTC.

The rearrangement uses TRBV29-1 and TRBJ1-2; D is unresolved. The CDR3 consists of 15 residues. The germline V gene encodes CDR1 SQVTM and CDR2 ANQGSEA. Trimming shortened V by 3 bases and J by 0 bases, and 14 bases separated the two germline ends. The CDR3 DNA sequence: TGCAGCGTTGAGGAGTTCGGCCGCGCTAACTATGGCTACACCTTC. Amino acids: CSVEEFGRANYGYTF. The complete variable domain, with remaining parts taken from reference TRBV29-1 and TRBJ1-2, reads SAVISQKPSRDICQRGTSLTIQCQVDSQVTMMFWYRQQPGQSLTLIATANQGSEATYESGFVIDKFPISRPNLTFSTLTVSNMSPEDSSIYLCSVEEFGRANYGYTFGSGTRLTVV.

The rearrangement joins TRBV7-2 to TRBJ2-2, with 9 bases lining up with TRBD1. Germline-derived CDR1 and CDR2 are SGHTA and FQGNSA. Germline trimming cut 5 bases from V and 1 base from J; bases unmatched to any gene: 11. This CDR3 is built from 18 residues. CDR3 sequence (DNA): TGTGCCAGCAGCAACAATCACCCGGGACAGGGGAACACCGGGGAGCTGTTTTTT. This codes for CASSNNHPGQGNTGELFF.

The chain combines TRBV28 with TRBJ1-1, with a weak D call TRBD1 (6 bases). Germline V gives CDR1 MDHEN, CDR2 SYDVKM. CDR3 length: 16 amino acids. V was trimmed by 3 bases and J by 3 bases, leaving 17 bases between them. DNA for the CDR3: TGTGCCAGCAGTTTTGGAGGACAGAATCCGGACACTGAAGCTTTCTTT. Its translation: CASSFGGQNPDTEAFF.

This clone was picked up one time. The J gene is TRBJ1-1, the V gene TRBV5-6, with 7 nucleotides matching TRBD1. V dropped 4 bases and J dropped 6; count of bases not matched to a gene: 12. CDR3 length equals 15 residues. CDR1 is SGHDT and CDR2 is YYEEEE in the germline V gene. The CDR3 reads CASSHSTGEEAEAFF. The DNA of the CDR3 is TGTGCCAGCAGCCACTCCACAGGGGAGGAGGCTGAAGCTTTCTTT.

The chain couples TRBV4-1 to TRBJ1-2, with D perhaps TRBD1 (5 bases). Germline values: CDR1 MGHRA, CDR2 YSYEKL. This CDR3 comprises 17 residues. Trimming pared 1 base from V and 8 bases from J, leaving 23 bases between. CDR3 in DNA: TGCGCCAGCAGCCAAGTTCTAAGGGGCTTTCCTTCGTCCGGCTACACCTTC. It translates to CASSQVLRGFPSSGYTF.

This chain's CDR3 is CAWTPVGSGRDSNQPQHF. The CDR3 DNA sequence: TGTGCCTGGACTCCTGTGGGCTCGGGGAGGGATAGCAATCAGCCCCAGCATTTT. The rearrangement uses TRBV30 and TRBJ1-5; D call uncertain. V was clipped by 4 bases and J by 0 bases, with 22 bases between them. CDR1 GTSNPN and CDR2 SVGIG come from the germline V gene (reference sequence). The CDR3 has 18 amino acids.

This chain links TRBV30 with TRBJ2-7; maybe TRBD2 (5 bases). In germline, CDR1 is GTSNPN, CDR2 SVGIG (reference sequence). This CDR3 contains 14 residues. With 6 bases removed from V and 3 bases from J, the gap between germline ends came to 18 bases. In DNA form, the CDR3 reads TGTGCCTGCAACCCCGGCCGCGACTACTACGAGCAGTACTTC. Its translation: CACNPGRDYYEQYF.

This clone occurred once. This CDR3 is CASSLGTSGYNEQFF. The CDR3 DNA is TGTGCCAGCAGCTTAGGGACTAGCGGATACAATGAGCAGTTCTTC. The genes are TRBV7-2 and TRBJ2-1; 10 positions agree with TRBD2. CDR3 length: 15 amino acids. The ends lost 1 base at V and 4 bases at J; junction bases unmatched: 1. Germline V CDR1 and CDR2: SGHTA, FQGNSA.

The chain has TRBV28 and TRBJ1-4, with TRBD1 matching 8 bases. This CDR3 contains 17 residues. Germline V gene lookup returns CDR1 MDHEN and CDR2 SYDVKM. With V trimmed by 6 bases and J by 5 bases, 14 bases remained unmatched. CDR3 bases: TGTGCCAGCAGGGGGGATTTTTTCGGACAGGGAAATGAAAAACTGTTTTTT. Translating it yields CASRGDFFGQGNEKLFF.

The chain joins TRBV4-1 to TRBJ1-6; 9 nucleotides align to TRBD1. V shed 3 bases and J 5 bases; nucleotides not matched to a gene: 8. CDR3 size: 17 residues. CDR1 is MGHRA and CDR2 is YSYEKL in the germline V gene. The CDR3 DNA reads TGCGCCAGCAGCCACCCTGGGAGACAGGGGGATAATTCACCCCTCCACTTT. This sequence encodes CASSHPGRQGDNSPLHF.

This clone was detected only once. This chain joins TRBV9 and TRBJ2-1; 8 positions agree with TRBD2. This CDR3 has 20 amino acids. The V gene end was trimmed by 0 bases and the J gene end by 0 bases; junction bases not matched to a gene: 14. Germline V gene sequence: CDR1 SGDLS, CDR2 YYNGEE. The CDR3 region has the DNA TGTGCCAGCAGCGTAGAGGAAGCGACTAGCGCCCGGAGCTCCTACAATGAGCAGTTCTTC. It specifies CASSVEEATSARSSYNEQFF.

The DNA of the CDR3 is TGTGCCATCAGCCATAAAGCGGGGTACGAGCAGTACTTC. This codes for CAISHKAGYEQYF. The chain uses TRBV10-3 and TRBJ2-7; 7 bases line up with TRBD2. The V segment lost 6 bases and the J segment 4 bases; nucleotides outside the gene matches: 6. Germline lookup yields CDR1 ENHRY and CDR2 SYGVKD. The CDR3 has 13 residues.

This clone appeared a single time. This chain joins TRBV7-2 and TRBJ1-3; D not resolved. V lost 2 bases and J lost 0, with 11 bases in between. Germline CDR1 and CDR2: SGHTA and FQGNSA. This CDR3 comprises 16 residues. CDR3 nucleotides: TGTGCCAGCAGCTTAAGCGGCCTGAGCTCTGGAAACACCATATATTTT. This codes for CASSLSGLSSGNTIYF.

The V gene is TRBV7-9, the J gene TRBJ2-1; D remains unclear. V lost 5 bases and J lost 4, with 15 bases in between. CDR1 SEHNR and CDR2 FQNEAQ come from the germline V gene (reference sequence). This CDR3 is built from 15 residues. The DNA of the CDR3 is TGTGCCAGCAGCCCCCAGCTGGCGGATTACAATGAGCAGTTCTTC. Its protein product is CASSPQLADYNEQFF.

The rearrangement links TRBV10-3 to TRBJ1-3; 9 bases line up with TRBD1. Germline assignment: CDR1 ENHRY and CDR2 SYGVKD. V gave up 0 bases and J gave up 3 bases; unmatched junction bases: 9. This CDR3 is 18 amino acids long. The CDR3 DNA reads TGTGCCATCAGTGAGTCGTGGGACAGGGCGGTGGATGGAAACACCATATATTTT. It encodes CAISESWDRAVDGNTIYF.

V usage is TRBV12-5 and J usage is TRBJ2-1, with D perhaps TRBD2 (6 bases). Per germline, CDR1 LGHNT and CDR2 FRNRAP. The V gene lost 11 bases and the J gene lost 0 bases, with 11 bases spanning the gap. CDR3 size: 13 residues. CDR3: CAQGGISYNEQFF. In DNA form, the CDR3 reads TGTGCTCAGGGCGGGATCTCCTACAATGAGCAGTTCTTC.

The chain uses TRBV27 and TRBJ2-1; 16 nucleotides align to TRBD2. CDR3 size: 17 residues. Germline CDR1 is MNHEY and CDR2 is SMNVEV (reference sequence). V shed 4 bases, J shed 7 bases, and the junction held 7 bases outside the gene matches. CDR3: CASSSVGTSGGANEQFF. DNA of the CDR3: TGTGCCAGCAGTTCCGTGGGGACTAGCGGGGGGGCGAATGAGCAGTTCTTC.

On this clone: The sample carries other DNA sequences with the same CDR3. The rearrangement uses TRBV2 and TRBJ1-6; D is uncertain. CDR1 SNHLY and CDR2 FYNNEI come from the germline V gene. V was clipped by 3 bases and J by 3 bases, with 6 bases between them. The CDR3 is 14 amino acids. CDR3 loop: CASSDGFYNSPLHF. The CDR3, as DNA: TGTGCCAGCAGTGACGGGTTCTATAATTCACCCCTCCACTTT.

CDR3 protein: CASSIGPGSVQPQHF. CDR3 nucleotides: TGTGCCAGTAGTATAGGCCCGGGTTCGGTTCAGCCCCAGCATTTT. The chain carries TRBV19 and TRBJ1-5, with D unresolved. CDR1 and CDR2 (germline): LNHDA, SQIVND (reference sequence). The ends were cut back, 1 base at V and 6 bases at J, with 13 bases in the middle. This CDR3 comprises 15 residues.

The V gene is TRBV7-2, the J gene TRBJ2-7, with D maybe TRBD2 (5 bases). This CDR3 is built from 18 residues. V was trimmed by 5 bases and J by 1 base, leaving 24 bases between them. Germline V lookup: CDR1 SGHTA, CDR2 FQGNSA. The CDR3 here is CASSPPTRRANLSYEQYF. The CDR3 nucleotides read TGTGCCAGCAGCCCCCCCACCCGGCGGGCGAATCTTTCCTACGAGCAGTACTTC.

The chain has TRBV14 and TRBJ2-5, with TRBD2 matching over 10 bases. This CDR3 contains 15 residues. The V gene end was trimmed by 3 bases and the J gene end by 1 base; junction bases not matched to a gene: 2. Germline V gene sequence: CDR1 SGHDN, CDR2 FVKESK. The CDR3 region is CASSHGLAVQETQYF. The CDR3 DNA follows: TGTGCCAGCAGCCACGGACTAGCGGTCCAAGAGACCCAGTACTTC. Based on the CDR3 plus reference TRBV14 and TRBJ2-5, the full variable domain is EAGVTQFPSHSVIEKGQTVTLRCDPISGHDNLYWYRRVMGKEIKFLLHFVKESKQDESGMPNNRFLAERTGGTYSTLKVQPAELEDSGVYFCASSHGLAVQETQYFGPGTRLLVL.

The chain combines TRBV4-3 with TRBJ2-3, with TRBD2 identical over 11 bases. Germline values: CDR1 LGHNA, CDR2 YSLEER. The CDR3 is 22 amino acids. The junction had 21 bases not matched to a gene; V was cut back by 0 bases and J by 4 bases. CDR3 in amino acids: CASSQDSTTSGDTVGIPDTQYF. DNA of the CDR3: TGCGCCAGCAGCCAAGACTCTACGACTAGCGGGGACACAGTTGGGATTCCAGATACGCAGTATTTT.